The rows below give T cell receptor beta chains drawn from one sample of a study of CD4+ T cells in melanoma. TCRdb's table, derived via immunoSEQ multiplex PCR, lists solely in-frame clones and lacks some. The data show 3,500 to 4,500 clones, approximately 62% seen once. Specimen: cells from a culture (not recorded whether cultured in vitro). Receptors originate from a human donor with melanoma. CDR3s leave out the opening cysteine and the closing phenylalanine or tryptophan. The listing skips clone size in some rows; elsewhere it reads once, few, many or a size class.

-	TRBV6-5	ASRRTGRNQPQH
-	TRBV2	ASIPIRGYYGYT
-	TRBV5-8	ASSVGSLYEQY
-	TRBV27	ASTRYNEQF
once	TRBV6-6	ASSYGEERGSEAF
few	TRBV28	ASSFLGDNYGYT
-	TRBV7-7	ASSSGTTQETQY
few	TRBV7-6	ASSRRDRVDEQY
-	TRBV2	ASSTDRGAYEQY
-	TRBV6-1	ASSGGDSGNTIY
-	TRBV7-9	ASSSQDRGSGNTIY
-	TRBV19	ASTEQGWGEAF
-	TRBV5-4	ASSQTGGAYEQY
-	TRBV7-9	ASSSQDSYEQY
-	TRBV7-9	ASSHPRETYEQY
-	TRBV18	ASSPKGQSNEKLF
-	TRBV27	ASSGGILAF
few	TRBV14	ASSQEAVGTMNTEAF
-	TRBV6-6	ASSSGQRSHEQY
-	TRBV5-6	ASSYRTHTDTQY
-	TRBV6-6	ASSRPGQVREAF
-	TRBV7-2	ASSLAPNTEAF
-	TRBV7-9	ASSSYRRQVREKLF
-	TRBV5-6	ASSLGQGRNYGYT
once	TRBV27	AAHRDTLLRVTEAF
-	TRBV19	ASTPRQGSNYEQY
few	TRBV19	ASSPGPGAHYEQY
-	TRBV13	ASSAGTGFGQAKNIQY
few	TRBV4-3	ASSQQQGSDYGYT
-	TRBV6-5	ASSYSPGTPREQF
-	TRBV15	ATSRASKNYGYT
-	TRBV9	ASSVDSTDTQY
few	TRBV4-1	ASRAGLDIEQF
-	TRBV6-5	ASSPTGGNNEQF
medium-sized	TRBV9	ASSEHPGNPNEKLF
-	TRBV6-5	ASSYAGYEQY
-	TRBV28	ASSSPRGDYGYT
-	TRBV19	ASSPLTGGNHNSPLH
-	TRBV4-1	ASSQAGRSNQPQH
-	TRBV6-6	ASRHQGSNTGELF
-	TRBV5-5	ASTLTGVNQPQH
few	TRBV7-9	ASSLWADKTATNEKLF
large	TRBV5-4	ASSWKGVAEAF
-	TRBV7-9	ASSLGDVEAF
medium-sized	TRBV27	ASSLKGEVRNQPQH
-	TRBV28	ASSVDSSEEKLF
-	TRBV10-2	ATRLGTNEKLF
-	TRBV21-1	ASSDRRGGLEQF
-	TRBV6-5	ASSYTRGGRRYGYT
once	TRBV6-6	ASSYTGGLDGYT
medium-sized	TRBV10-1	ASSEPVPCGYT
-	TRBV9	ASSVGRGQGGVYEQY
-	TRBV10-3	ATTGGGVTEAF